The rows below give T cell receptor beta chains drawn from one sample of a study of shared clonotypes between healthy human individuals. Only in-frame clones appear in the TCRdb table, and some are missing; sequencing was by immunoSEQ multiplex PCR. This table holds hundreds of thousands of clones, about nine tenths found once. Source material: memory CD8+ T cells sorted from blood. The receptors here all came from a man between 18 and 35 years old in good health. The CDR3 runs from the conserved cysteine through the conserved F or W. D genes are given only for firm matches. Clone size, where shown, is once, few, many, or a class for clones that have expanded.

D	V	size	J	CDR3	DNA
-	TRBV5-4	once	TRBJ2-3	CASSLSGADTQYF	TGTGCCAGCAGCTTGTCGGGGGCAGATACGCAGTATTTT
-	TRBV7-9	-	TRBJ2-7	CASSLTAGLTYEQYF	TGTGCCAGCAGCTTAACGGCAGGGTTAACCTACGAGCAGTACTTC
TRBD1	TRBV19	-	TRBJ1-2	CASSPGTGSYGYTF	TGTGCCAGTAGTCCCGGGACAGGGAGCTATGGCTACACCTTC
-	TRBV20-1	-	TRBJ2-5	CSASTKGTQYF	TGCAGTGCTAGCACTAAAGGGACCCAGTACTTC
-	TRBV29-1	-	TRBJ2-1	CSVDPHEQFF	TGCAGCGTTGATCCCCACGAGCAGTTCTTC
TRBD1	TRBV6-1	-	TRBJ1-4	CASSDRTGVNEKLFF	TGTGCCAGCAGTGATAGGACAGGGGTAAATGAAAAACTGTTTTTT
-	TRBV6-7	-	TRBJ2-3	CASSYYPSSTRYTDTQYF	TGTGCCAGCAGTTACTACCCCTCATCGACTAGATACACAGATACGCAGTATTTT
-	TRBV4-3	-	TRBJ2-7	CASSQEMELEYEQYF	TGCGCCAGCAGCCAAGAGATGGAACTAGAATACGAGCAGTACTTC
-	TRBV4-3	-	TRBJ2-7	CASSQDRGPYEQYF	TGCGCCAGCAGCCAAGACAGGGGCCCCTACGAGCAGTACTTC
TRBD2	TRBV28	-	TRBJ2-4	CASSLADDF	TGTGCCAGCAGTCTAGCGGATGACTTC
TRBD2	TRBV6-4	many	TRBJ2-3	CASSSGTSGGAADTQYF	TGTGCCAGCAGCTCCGGGACTAGCGGGGGGGCCGCAGATACGCAGTATTTT
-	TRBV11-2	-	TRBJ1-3	CASSLYHLSGNTIYF	TGTGCCAGCAGCTTATACCACCTCTCTGGAAACACCATATATTTT
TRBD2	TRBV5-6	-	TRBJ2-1	CASSLGLAGWDEQFF	TGTGCCAGCAGCTTGGGACTAGCGGGGTGGGATGAGCAGTTCTTC
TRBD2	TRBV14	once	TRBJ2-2	CASSQRLAGKTGELFF	TGTGCCAGCAGCCAACGACTAGCGGGAAAGACCGGGGAGCTGTTTTTT